Below are 29 T cell receptor beta chains sequenced from a single sample in a study of blood T cell repertoires in COVID-19. Assay: immunoSEQ multiplex PCR; the TCRdb copy retains only in-frame clones and omits some. The table records approximately 260,000 clones, around 88% of them present only once. The source material was PBMCs or T cells enriched from blood (not recorded which). Receptors originate from a woman aged 40 to 50 with acute COVID-19.

The rearrangement joins TRBV7-2 to TRBJ2-1; a possible D gene is TRBD2 (5 bases). This CDR3 has 15 residues. The V and J ends lost 1 base and 2 bases respectively, with 9 bases between them. The germline gives CDR1 SGHTA, CDR2 FQGNSA. CDR3 sequence (DNA): TGTGCCAGCAGCTTAGTCCGGGGTACCTACAATGAGCAGTTCTTC. Translated, it gives CASSLVRGTYNEQFF.

This clone showed up just a few times. The CDR3 DNA is TGTGCCAGCAGTTCACACTCCGGACAGGGTAGGATGTTTCCCCTCCACTTT. It encodes CASSSHSGQGRMFPLHF. The chain combines TRBV27 with TRBJ1-6; 8 bases line up with TRBD1. This CDR3 region has 17 residues. Germline CDR1 is MNHEY and CDR2 is SMNVEV (reference sequence). V lost 4 bases to trimming and J lost 13 bases; unmatched junction nucleotides: 18.

V usage is TRBV7-3 and J usage is TRBJ2-1, with D unresolved. The V end lost 2 bases, the J end lost 9 bases, and 8 bases lay between the germline ends. The CDR3 runs to 12 residues. Germline CDR1 reads SGHTA; CDR2 reads FQGTGA. The CDR3 DNA sequence: TGTGCCAGCAGCTTAGGAGAAGGTGAGCAGTTCTTC. Amino acids: CASSLGEGEQFF.

The rearrangement joins TRBV9 to TRBJ1-1; 8 bases align to TRBD1. After removal of 3 bases from V and 5 bases from J, the junction contained 12 bases not matched to a gene. Germline V CDR1 and CDR2: SGDLS, YYNGEE. The CDR3 has 16 residues. The CDR3 reads CASSGIQGGRLTEAFF. In DNA form, the CDR3 reads TGTGCCAGCAGCGGGATACAGGGGGGAAGATTAACTGAAGCTTTCTTT.

This chain joins TRBV11-2 and TRBJ1-3, with D unresolved. Trimming left V 1 base short and J 2 bases short, with 6 bases between. From germline, CDR1 is SGHAT and CDR2 FQNNGV. CDR3 length: 14 amino acids. CDR3 amino acids: CASSLVPAGNTIYF. DNA of the CDR3: TGTGCCAGCAGCTTAGTTCCAGCTGGAAACACCATATATTTT.

This CDR3 reads CASSEGAGGSYEQYF. CDR3 sequence (DNA): TGTGCCAGCAGTGAAGGTGCGGGGGGGTCCTACGAGCAGTACTTC. The V call is TRBV6-1, the J call TRBJ2-7, with 9 nucleotides matching TRBD2. CDR3 length: 15 amino acids. Germline lookup yields CDR1 MNHNS and CDR2 SASEGT. J was trimmed by 1 base and V by 1 base; bases with no gene match: 2.

The genes are TRBV12-3 or TRBV12-4 and TRBJ1-2, with D unresolved. V dropped 6 bases and J dropped 4 bases, with 9 bases sitting between them. The CDR3 runs to 12 residues. CDR3 sequence reads: CASSPRIYGYTF. In DNA form, the CDR3 reads TGTGCCAGCAGCCCGAGGATCTATGGCTACACCTTC.

The chain is built from TRBV27 and TRBJ1-1, with TRBD1 matching 11 bases. The germline V gene encodes CDR1 MNHEY and CDR2 SMNVEV (reference sequence). The CDR3 length is 14 residues. V dropped 4 bases and J dropped 6; count of bases not matched to a gene: 4. CDR3 DNA: TGTGCCAGCAGTTCGGACAGGGGGCTGGCTGAAGCTTTCTTT. Amino acid sequence: CASSSDRGLAEAFF.

This chain joins TRBV9 and TRBJ1-4; a possible D gene is TRBD1 (6 bases). V was pared by 1 base and J by 4 bases, with 8 bases between. This CDR3 has 14 amino acids. CDR1 is SGDLS, CDR2 YYNGEE, per germline. The CDR3 spells CASSVQQGNEKLFF. CDR3 sequence (DNA): TGTGCCAGCAGCGTACAACAGGGTAATGAAAAACTGTTTTTT.

J is TRBJ2-4 and V is TRBV6-5, with D unresolved. V was shortened by 6 bases and J by 6 bases, with 9 bases between the two germline ends. Germline CDR1 reads MNHEY; CDR2 reads SVGAGI. The CDR3 runs to 12 residues. CDR3 DNA: TGTGCCAGCAGCCAACGCGTAAACATTCAGTACTTC. Translation: CASSQRVNIQYF.

The CDR3 reads CASSPGTYSNQPQHF. The DNA for the CDR3 is TGTGCCAGCAGCCCCGGGACATATAGCAATCAGCCCCAGCATTTT. V gene TRBV7-9 combines with J gene TRBJ1-5, with a tentative D call TRBD1 (6 bases). The ends were cut back, 5 bases at V and 0 bases at J, with 11 bases in the middle. The CDR3 totals 15 residues. Germline CDR1 and CDR2: SEHNR and FQNEAQ (reference sequence).

The genes are TRBV4-2 and TRBJ2-7; 13 bases match TRBD2. J was trimmed by 2 bases and V by 2 bases; bases with no gene match: 0. This CDR3 is 15 amino acids long. Germline V lookup: CDR1 LGHNA, CDR2 YNFKEQ. The DNA for the CDR3 is TGTGCCAGCAGCCAAACTAGCGGGAGGGCCTACGAGCAGTACTTC. This encodes CASSQTSGRAYEQYF.

The chain joins TRBV28 to TRBJ2-2, with 7 bases lining up with TRBD2. Germline V CDR1 and CDR2: MDHEN, SYDVKM. The CDR3 is 13 residues long. J was trimmed by 6 bases and V by 4 bases; bases with no gene match: 2. The CDR3 sequence: CASSWTRAGELFF. The DNA for the CDR3 is TGTGCCAGCAGTTGGACTAGGGCCGGGGAGCTGTTTTTT.

This clone is a singleton in its sample. Within the sample, other DNA sequences also encode this same CDR3. The CDR3 region has the DNA TGTGCCAGCAGCCCCGGCGGGGGAGAGACCCAGTACTTC. Protein product: CASSPGGGETQYF. The chain employs TRBV12-3 or TRBV12-4 and TRBJ2-5, with 7 bases aligning to TRBD2. V was pared by 6 bases and J by 4 bases, with 5 bases of the junction left unmatched. This CDR3 is 13 amino acids long.

This rearrangement joins TRBV6-5 to TRBJ1-1, with D maybe TRBD1 (6 bases). This CDR3 comprises 13 residues. The germline V gene has CDR1 MNHEY and CDR2 SVGAGI. V lost 6 bases and J 8 bases, leaving 16 bases between the germline ends. The CDR3 DNA is TGTGCCAGCAGCCTGACAGGAGGAGTCGAAGCTTTCTTT. Translating it yields CASSLTGGVEAFF.

The V gene is TRBV6-5, the J gene TRBJ1-4; the match to TRBD1 covers 10 bases. CDR3 length: 14 residues. Per the germline V gene, CDR1 is MNHEY and CDR2 is SVGAGI. J was trimmed by 8 bases and V by 4 bases; bases with no gene match: 4. CDR3 bases: TGTGCCAGCAGTTTCCGGGACAGGGGCGAAAAACTGTTTTTT. Translating gives CASSFRDRGEKLFF.

This chain's CDR3 is CASSTPGTSGNDEQFF. The CDR3 bases are TGTGCCAGCAGCACCCCTGGGACTAGCGGGAACGATGAGCAGTTCTTC. The chain combines TRBV13 with TRBJ2-1, with 13 positions matching TRBD2. V gave up 5 bases and J gave up 8 bases; unmatched junction bases: 9. The CDR3 runs to 16 residues. CDR1 and CDR2 (germline): PRHDT, FYEKMQ (reference sequence). Complete variable domain (other parts from reference TRBV13 and TRBJ2-1): AAGVIQSPRHLIKEKRETATLKCYPIPRHDTVYWYQQGPGQDPQFLISFYEKMQSDKGSIPDRFSAQQFSDYHSELNMSSLELGDSALYFCASSTPGTSGNDEQFFGPGTRLTVL.

CDR3 loop: CASSRLGGTGSTDTQYF. CDR3 bases: TGTGCCAGCTCACGCCTTGGAGGGACAGGAAGCACAGATACGCAGTATTTT. The chain carries TRBV18 and TRBJ2-3, with 8 bases that match TRBD1. The CDR3 consists of 17 residues. With 4 bases clipped from V and 0 bases from J, the junction kept 9 bases outside the gene matches. Per germline, CDR1 KGHSH and CDR2 LQKENI.

This clone showed up just a few times. The J gene is TRBJ1-6, the V gene TRBV30; D ambiguous. In germline, CDR1 is GTSNPN, CDR2 SVGIG (reference sequence). The CDR3 has 13 amino acids. V was cut by 2 bases and J by 5 bases, with 7 bases left in between. The DNA for the CDR3 is TGTGCCTGGAGTTTCAGGAATAATTCACCCCTCCACTTT. Protein: CAWSFRNNSPLHF.

V gene TRBV5-4 combines with J gene TRBJ2-7; 9 bases align to TRBD2. Per germline, CDR1 SGHNT and CDR2 YYREEE (reference sequence). Trimming took 0 bases from V and 2 from J; bases not matched to a gene: 3. The CDR3 has 15 residues. The CDR3 DNA reads as TGTGCCAGCAGCTTGGGTCTAGCGGGGCCCTACGAGCAGTACTTC. Translated: CASSLGLAGPYEQYF. Full variable domain (missing parts from reference TRBV5-4 and TRBJ2-7): ETGVTQSPTHLIKTRGQQVTLRCSSQSGHNTVSWYQQALGQGPQFIFQYYREEENGRGNFPPRFSGLQFPNYSSELNVNALELDDSALYLCASSLGLAGPYEQYFGPGTRLTVT.

This chain links TRBV10-1 with TRBJ2-1; 12 nucleotides align to TRBD2. The germline V gene has CDR1 WNHNN and CDR2 SYGVQD (reference sequence). The trim removed 0 bases at V and 5 bases at J, leaving 2 bases unmatched. The CDR3 covers 16 residues. The DNA of the CDR3 is TGCGCCAGCAGTGAGTCTACTAGCGGGAGGCACAATGAGCAGTTCTTC. Amino acid sequence: CASSESTSGRHNEQFF.

The chain combines TRBV5-4 with TRBJ2-1, with TRBD1 identical over 7 bases. The J segment lost 7 bases and the V segment lost 1 base, leaving 8 bases of the junction unmatched. CDR3 length: 15 amino acids. CDR1 and CDR2 from the germline V gene are SGHNT and YYREEE (reference sequence). The CDR3 DNA reads TGTGCCAGCAGCTTGCTTATGGACAGGACTAATGAGCAGTTCTTC. As protein: CASSLLMDRTNEQFF.

The DNA of the CDR3 is TGTGCCAGCAGCTTGGAGAGAGAGCAGTACTTC. Amino acids: CASSLEREQYF. The rearrangement uses TRBV3-1 (or the pseudogene TRBV3-2) and TRBJ2-7; no reliable D call. Germline V gene lookup returns CDR1 LGHDT and CDR2 YNNKEL (reference sequence). V lost 5 bases, J lost 7 bases, and 9 bases lay in between. The CDR3 is 11 amino acids.

The gene calls are TRBV10-2 and TRBJ2-1, with 10 bases fitting TRBD1. The CDR3 covers 14 residues. After removal of 3 bases from V and 7 bases from J, the junction contained 3 bases not matched to a gene. Germline CDR1 and CDR2: WSHSY and SAAADI. As DNA, the CDR3 is TGCGCCAGCAGTGAAGACAGGGGGCGTAATGAGCAGTTCTTC. Residues: CASSEDRGRNEQFF.

In its sample, this clone was seen once. V gene TRBV14 combines with J gene TRBJ2-1; 9 bases agree with TRBD2. V gave up 4 bases and J gave up 7 bases; unmatched junction bases: 14. CDR3 size: 17 residues. The germline gives CDR1 SGHDN, CDR2 FVKESK. This CDR3 reads CASSPVGEVAGENEQFF. The CDR3 nucleotides are TGTGCCAGCAGCCCGGTCGGGGAGGTAGCGGGAGAAAATGAGCAGTTCTTC.

This chain joins TRBV27 and TRBJ2-1, with 12 nucleotides matching TRBD1. The CDR3 length is 14 residues. Per the germline V gene, CDR1 is MNHEY and CDR2 is SMNVEV (reference sequence). V shed 7 bases, J shed 9 bases, and the junction held 7 bases outside the gene matches. This chain's CDR3 is CASTPGQGAPEQFF. The CDR3 DNA follows: TGTGCCAGCACCCCGGGACAGGGGGCTCCTGAGCAGTTCTTC.

The chain has TRBV27 and TRBJ1-1; D unclear. Germline CDR1 reads MNHEY; CDR2 reads SMNVEV (reference sequence). Trimming removed 5 bases from V and 1 base from J, with 8 bases in between. The CDR3 contains 13 residues. DNA of the CDR3: TGTGCCAGCAGTCCCAGGCCGAACACTGAAGCTTTCTTT. Its protein product is CASSPRPNTEAFF.

In its sample, this clone was seen once. The chain recombines TRBV21-1 with TRBJ2-1; the D call in the table, TRBD2, was not verified against the DNA. TRBV21-1 is flagged as a pseudogene. The CDR3 covers 17 residues. CDR3 residues: CASSTPWEGGDHNEQFF. The CDR3 nucleotides read TGTGCCAGCAGCACCCCTTGGGAGGGGGGAGATCACAATGAGCAGTTCTTC.

This chain links TRBV14 with TRBJ1-1; a possible D gene is TRBD1 (5 bases). Per germline, CDR1 SGHDN and CDR2 FVKESK. The V end was cut by 1 base, the J end by 4 bases, with 13 bases between. The CDR3 spans 15 residues. The CDR3 DNA reads TGTGCCAGCAGCCAAGCCGGTTGGGGCGGCACTGAAGCTTTCTTT. It encodes CASSQAGWGGTEAFF.